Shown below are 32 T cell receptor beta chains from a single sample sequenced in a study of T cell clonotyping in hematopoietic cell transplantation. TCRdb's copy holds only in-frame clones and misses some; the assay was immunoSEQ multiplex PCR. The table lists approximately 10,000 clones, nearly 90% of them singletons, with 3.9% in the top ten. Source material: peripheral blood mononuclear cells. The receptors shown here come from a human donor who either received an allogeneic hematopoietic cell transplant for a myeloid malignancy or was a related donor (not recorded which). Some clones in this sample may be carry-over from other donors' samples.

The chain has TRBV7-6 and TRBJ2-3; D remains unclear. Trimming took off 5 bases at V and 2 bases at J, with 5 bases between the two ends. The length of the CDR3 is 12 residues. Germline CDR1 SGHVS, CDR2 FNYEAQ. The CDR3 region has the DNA TGTGCCAGCAGCGCTTACACAGATACGCAGTATTTT. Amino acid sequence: CASSAYTDTQYF.

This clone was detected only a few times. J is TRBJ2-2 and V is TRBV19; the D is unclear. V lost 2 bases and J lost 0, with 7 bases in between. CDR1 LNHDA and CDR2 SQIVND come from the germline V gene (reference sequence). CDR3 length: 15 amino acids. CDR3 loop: CASSILPANTGELFF. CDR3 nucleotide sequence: TGTGCCAGTAGTATACTACCGGCGAACACCGGGGAGCTGTTTTTT.

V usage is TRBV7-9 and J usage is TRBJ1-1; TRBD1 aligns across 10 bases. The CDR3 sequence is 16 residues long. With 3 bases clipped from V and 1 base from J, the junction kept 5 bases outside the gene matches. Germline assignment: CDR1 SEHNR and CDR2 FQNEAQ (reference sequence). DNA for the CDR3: TGTGCCAGCAGCTTTGGGACAGGGGTTGGGAACACTGAAGCTTTCTTT. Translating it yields CASSFGTGVGNTEAFF.

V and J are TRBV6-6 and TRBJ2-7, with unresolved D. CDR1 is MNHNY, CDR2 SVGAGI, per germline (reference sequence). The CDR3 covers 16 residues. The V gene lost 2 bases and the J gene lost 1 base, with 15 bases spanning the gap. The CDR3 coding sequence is TGTGCCAGCAGTTACACGGTTGGTGAGGATTCCTACGAGCAGTACTTC. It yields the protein CASSYTVGEDSYEQYF.

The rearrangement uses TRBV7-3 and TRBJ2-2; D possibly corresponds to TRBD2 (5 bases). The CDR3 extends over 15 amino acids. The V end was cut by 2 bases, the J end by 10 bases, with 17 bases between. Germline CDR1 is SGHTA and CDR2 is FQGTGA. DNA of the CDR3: TGTGCCAGCAGCTTAGAGGCGACGGGGAGTGAGGAGCTGTTTTTT. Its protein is CASSLEATGSEELFF.

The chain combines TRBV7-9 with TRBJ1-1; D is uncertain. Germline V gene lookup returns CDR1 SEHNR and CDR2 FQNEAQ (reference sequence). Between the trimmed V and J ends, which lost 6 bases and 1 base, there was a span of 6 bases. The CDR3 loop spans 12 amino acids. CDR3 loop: CASRTPNTEAFF. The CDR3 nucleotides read TGTGCCAGCAGGACACCGAACACTGAAGCTTTCTTT. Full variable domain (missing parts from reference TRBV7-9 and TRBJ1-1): DTGVSQNPRHKITKRGQNVTFRCDPISEHNRLYWYRQTLGQGPEFLTYFQNEAQLEKSRLLSDRFSAERPKGSFSTLEIQRTEQGDSAMYLCASRTPNTEAFFGQGTRLTVV.

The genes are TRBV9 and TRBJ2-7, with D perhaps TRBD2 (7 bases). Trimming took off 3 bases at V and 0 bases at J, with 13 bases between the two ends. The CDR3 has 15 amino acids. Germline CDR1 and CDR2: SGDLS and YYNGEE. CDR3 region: CASSEGGLPSYEQYF. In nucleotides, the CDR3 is TGTGCCAGCAGCGAGGGGGGGCTCCCCTCCTACGAGCAGTACTTC. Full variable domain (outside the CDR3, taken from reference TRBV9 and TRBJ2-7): DSGVTQTPKHLITATGQRVTLRCSPRSGDLSVYWYQQSLDQGLQFLIQYYNGEERAKGNILERFSAQQFPDLHSELNLSSLELGDSALYFCASSEGGLPSYEQYFGPGTRLTVT.

The CDR3 here is CASSVGAEKNTGELFF. DNA for the CDR3: TGTGCCAGCAGCGTAGGGGCAGAAAAGAACACCGGGGAGCTGTTTTTT. The chain couples TRBV9 to TRBJ2-2, with unresolved D. Germline assignment: CDR1 SGDLS and CDR2 YYNGEE. With 0 bases removed from V and 1 base from J, the gap between germline ends came to 10 bases. This CDR3 region has 16 residues. The full variable domain, completed using reference TRBV9 and TRBJ2-2, is DSGVTQTPKHLITATGQRVTLRCSPRSGDLSVYWYQQSLDQGLQFLIQYYNGEERAKGNILERFSAQQFPDLHSELNLSSLELGDSALYFCASSVGAEKNTGELFFGEGSRLTVL.

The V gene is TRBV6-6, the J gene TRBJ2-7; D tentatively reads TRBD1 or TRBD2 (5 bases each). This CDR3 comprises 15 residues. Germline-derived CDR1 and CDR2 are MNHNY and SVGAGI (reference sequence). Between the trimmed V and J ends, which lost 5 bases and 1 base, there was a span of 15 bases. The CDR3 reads CASSPSPGPSYEQYF. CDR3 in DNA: TGTGCCAGCAGTCCTAGTCCGGGGCCTTCCTACGAGCAGTACTTC.

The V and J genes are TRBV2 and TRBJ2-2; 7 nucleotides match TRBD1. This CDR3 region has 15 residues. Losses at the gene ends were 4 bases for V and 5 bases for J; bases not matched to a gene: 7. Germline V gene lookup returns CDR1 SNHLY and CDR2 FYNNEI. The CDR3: CASSGDRDPTGELFF. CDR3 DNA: TGTGCCAGCAGTGGGGACAGAGACCCTACCGGGGAGCTGTTTTTT.

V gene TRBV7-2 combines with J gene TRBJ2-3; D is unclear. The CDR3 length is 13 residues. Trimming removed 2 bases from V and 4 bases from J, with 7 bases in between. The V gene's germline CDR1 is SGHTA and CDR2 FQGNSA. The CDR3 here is CASSLSVADTQYF. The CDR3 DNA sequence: TGTGCCAGCAGCTTAAGCGTCGCAGATACGCAGTATTTT.

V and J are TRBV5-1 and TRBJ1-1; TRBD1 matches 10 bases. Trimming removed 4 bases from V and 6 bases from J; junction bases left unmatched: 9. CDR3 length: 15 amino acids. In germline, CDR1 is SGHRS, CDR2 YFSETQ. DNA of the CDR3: TGCGCCAGCAGCATCCCCGGACAGGGGGTTTCTGAAGCTTTCTTT. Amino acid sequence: CASSIPGQGVSEAFF.

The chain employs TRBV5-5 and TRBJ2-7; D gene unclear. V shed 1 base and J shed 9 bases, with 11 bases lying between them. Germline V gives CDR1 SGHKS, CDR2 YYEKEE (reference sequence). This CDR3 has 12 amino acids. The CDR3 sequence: CASSLRLIRQYF. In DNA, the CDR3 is TGTGCCAGCAGCTTGCGACTGATACGGCAGTACTTC.

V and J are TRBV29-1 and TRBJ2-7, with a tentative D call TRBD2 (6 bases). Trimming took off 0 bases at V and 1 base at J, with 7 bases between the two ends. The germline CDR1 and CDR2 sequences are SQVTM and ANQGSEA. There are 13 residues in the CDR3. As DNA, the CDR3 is TGCAGCGTTGAAGATCTAGCGTCCTACGAGCAGTACTTC. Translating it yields CSVEDLASYEQYF.

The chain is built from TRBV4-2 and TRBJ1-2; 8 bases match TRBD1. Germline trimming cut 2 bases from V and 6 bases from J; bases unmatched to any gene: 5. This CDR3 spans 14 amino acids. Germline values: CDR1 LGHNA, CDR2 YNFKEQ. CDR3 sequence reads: CASSQRDRGDGYTF. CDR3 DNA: TGTGCCAGCAGCCAACGTGACAGGGGAGATGGCTACACCTTC.

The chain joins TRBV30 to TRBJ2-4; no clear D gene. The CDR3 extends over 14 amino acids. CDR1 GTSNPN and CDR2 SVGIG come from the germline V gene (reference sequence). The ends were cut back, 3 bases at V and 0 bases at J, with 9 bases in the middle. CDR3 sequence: CAWSPRGAKNIQYF. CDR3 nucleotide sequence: TGTGCCTGGAGCCCCCGTGGAGCCAAAAACATTCAGTACTTC.

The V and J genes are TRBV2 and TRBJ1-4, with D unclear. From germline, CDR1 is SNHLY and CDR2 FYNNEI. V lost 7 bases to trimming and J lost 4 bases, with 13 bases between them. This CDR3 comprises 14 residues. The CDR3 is CASTVNSRNEKLFF. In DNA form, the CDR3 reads TGTGCCAGCACCGTGAACAGTCGTAATGAAAAACTGTTTTTT.

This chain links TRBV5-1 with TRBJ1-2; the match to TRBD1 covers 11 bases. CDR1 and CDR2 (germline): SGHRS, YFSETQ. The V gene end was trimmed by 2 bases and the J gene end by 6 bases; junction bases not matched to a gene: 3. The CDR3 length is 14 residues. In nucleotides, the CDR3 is TGCGCCAGCAGCTTAAGGACAGGGGGCGATGGCTACACCTTC. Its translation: CASSLRTGGDGYTF.

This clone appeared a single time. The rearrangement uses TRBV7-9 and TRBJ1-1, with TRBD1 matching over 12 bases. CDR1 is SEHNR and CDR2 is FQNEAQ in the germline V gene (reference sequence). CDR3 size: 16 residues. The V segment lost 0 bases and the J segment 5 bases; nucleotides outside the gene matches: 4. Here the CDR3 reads CASSLAGTGGRTEAFF. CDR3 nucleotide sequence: TGTGCCAGCAGCTTAGCCGGGACAGGGGGCCGGACTGAAGCTTTCTTT.

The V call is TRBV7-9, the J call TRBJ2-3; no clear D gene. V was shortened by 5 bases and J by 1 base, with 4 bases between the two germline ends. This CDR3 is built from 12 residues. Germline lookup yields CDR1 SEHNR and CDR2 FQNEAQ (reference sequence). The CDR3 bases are TGTGCCAGCAGCCCCGGCACAGATACGCAGTATTTT. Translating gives CASSPGTDTQYF.

The CDR3 DNA is TGTGCCAGTAGTTATCGGGCAGGGGTCGACGAGCAGTACTTC. Protein: CASSYRAGVDEQYF. V and J are TRBV19 and TRBJ2-7; D is perhaps TRBD1 (6 bases). Deletions cut 5 bases from V and 5 bases from J, with 16 bases between. The CDR3 is made up of 14 amino acids. Germline assignment: CDR1 LNHDA and CDR2 SQIVND (reference sequence).

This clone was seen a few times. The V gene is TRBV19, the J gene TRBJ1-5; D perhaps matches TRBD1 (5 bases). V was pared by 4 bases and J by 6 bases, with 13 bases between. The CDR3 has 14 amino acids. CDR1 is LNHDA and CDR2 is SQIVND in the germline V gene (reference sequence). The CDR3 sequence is CASSRGEGGQPQHF. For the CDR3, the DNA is TGTGCCAGTAGTAGGGGGGAGGGCGGTCAGCCCCAGCATTTT.

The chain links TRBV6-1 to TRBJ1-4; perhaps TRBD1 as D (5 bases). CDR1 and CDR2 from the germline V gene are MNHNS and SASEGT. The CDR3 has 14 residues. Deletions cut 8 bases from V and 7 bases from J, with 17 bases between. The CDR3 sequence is CASGGARVGEKLFF. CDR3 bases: TGTGCCAGCGGTGGGGCGCGAGTTGGTGAAAAACTGTTTTTT.

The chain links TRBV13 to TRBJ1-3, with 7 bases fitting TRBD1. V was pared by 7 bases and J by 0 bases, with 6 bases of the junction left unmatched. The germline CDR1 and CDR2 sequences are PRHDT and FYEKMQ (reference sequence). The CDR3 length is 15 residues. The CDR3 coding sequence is TGTGCCAGCAATTATCGGGACAGCTCTGGAAACACCATATATTTT. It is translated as CASNYRDSSGNTIYF.

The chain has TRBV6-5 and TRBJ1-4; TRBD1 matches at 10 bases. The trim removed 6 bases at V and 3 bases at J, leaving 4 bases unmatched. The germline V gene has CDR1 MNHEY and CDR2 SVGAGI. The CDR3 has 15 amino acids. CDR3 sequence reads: CASRDRGGANEKLFF. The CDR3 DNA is TGTGCCAGCAGGGACAGGGGGGGGGCTAATGAAAAACTGTTTTTT.

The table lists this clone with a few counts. CDR3 residues: CASSLGRGSGNTIYF. The CDR3 nucleotides read TGTGCCAGCAGCTTGGGCAGAGGCTCTGGAAACACCATATATTTT. The chain carries TRBV5-4 and TRBJ1-3; no clear D gene. V lost 0 bases, J lost 0 bases, and 7 bases lay in between. CDR1 SGHNT and CDR2 YYREEE come from the germline V gene (reference sequence). This CDR3 region has 15 residues.

The CDR3 DNA sequence: TGTGCAGGGGGGGAGCTCCAGCCCCAGCATTTT. Protein: CAGGELQPQHF. This chain links TRBV7-8 with TRBJ1-5; possibly TRBD1 for D (6 bases). CDR3 length: 11 residues. Looked up from germline, CDR1 is SGHVS and CDR2 is FQNEAQ.

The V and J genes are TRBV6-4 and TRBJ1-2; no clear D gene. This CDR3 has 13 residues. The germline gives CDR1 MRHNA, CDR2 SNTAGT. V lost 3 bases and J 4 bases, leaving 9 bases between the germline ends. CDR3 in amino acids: CASSEEGSYGYTF. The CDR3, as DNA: TGTGCCAGCAGTGAGGAGGGAAGCTATGGCTACACCTTC.

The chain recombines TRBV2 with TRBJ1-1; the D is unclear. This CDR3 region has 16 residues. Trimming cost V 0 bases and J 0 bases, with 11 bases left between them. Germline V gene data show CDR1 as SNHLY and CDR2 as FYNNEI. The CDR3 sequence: CASSEAVNSMNTEAFF. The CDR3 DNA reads TGTGCCAGCAGTGAAGCGGTAAACAGCATGAACACTGAAGCTTTCTTT.

The CDR3 DNA reads TGCGCCAGCAGCTTGATTCGACAGGGTGGAAATGAAAAACTGTTTTTT. This gives the protein CASSLIRQGGNEKLFF. The genes are TRBV5-1 and TRBJ1-4; 7 nucleotides align to TRBD1. This CDR3 spans 16 amino acids. V lost 1 base, J lost 5 bases, and 8 bases stayed unmatched. Germline CDR1 and CDR2: SGHRS and YFSETQ.

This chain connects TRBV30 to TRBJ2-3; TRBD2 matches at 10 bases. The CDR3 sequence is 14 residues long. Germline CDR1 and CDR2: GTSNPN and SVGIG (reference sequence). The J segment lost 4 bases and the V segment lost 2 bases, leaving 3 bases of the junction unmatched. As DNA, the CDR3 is TGTGCCTGGAGTTTAGCGGGGGGCCCAGATACGCAGTATTTT. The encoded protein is CAWSLAGGPDTQYF.

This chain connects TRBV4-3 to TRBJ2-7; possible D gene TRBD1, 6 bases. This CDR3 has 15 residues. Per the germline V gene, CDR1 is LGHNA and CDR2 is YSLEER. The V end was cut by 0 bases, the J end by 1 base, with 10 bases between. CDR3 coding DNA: TGCGCCAGCAGCCAAGATTACAGGGCGTCCTACGAGCAGTACTTC. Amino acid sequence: CASSQDYRASYEQYF.